The 22 T cell receptor beta chains given below trace back to one sample, sequenced in a study of post-analysis software for immune sequencing data. Findings and limits, study-wide: Patients had higher frequencies than controls of about 5 TRBV segments, including TRBV5-6, TRBV5-1 and TRBV20-1.

No antigen has been assigned to these receptors. cDNA libraries of TCR beta carried unique molecular identifiers. TCRdb reprocessed the PCR reads via MiXCR and lists one record per CDR3 protein. The sample includes hundreds of thousands of distinct CDR3 sequences, approximately 38% of them seen just once. The specimen was blood. Every receptor here comes from a girl aged 10 to 17 with multiple sclerosis.

The chain has TRBV20-1 and TRBJ2-7, with 9 bases aligning to TRBD1. Germline trimming cut 5 bases from V and 7 bases from J; bases unmatched to any gene: 6. The CDR3 covers 12 residues. CDR1 and CDR2 (germline): DFQATT, SNEGSKA (reference sequence). CDR3 sequence: CSAGGTGLEQYF. The CDR3 DNA reads TGCAGTGCTGGAGGGACAGGGCTTGAGCAGTACTTC.

The rearrangement links TRBV7-9 to TRBJ2-1; 10 bases are a match to TRBD1. Germline CDR1 and CDR2: SEHNR and FQNEAQ (reference sequence). This CDR3 contains 15 residues. The junction had 6 bases not matched to a gene; V was cut back by 4 bases and J by 6 bases. The CDR3 region is CASSSRDRGSNEQFF. As DNA, the CDR3 is TGTGCCAGCAGCTCCCGGGACAGGGGATCCAATGAGCAGTTCTTC.

This clonotype was recorded at least ten times. The rearrangement uses TRBV11-2 and TRBJ2-3; 10 nucleotides match TRBD2. V shed 0 bases, J shed 8 bases, and the junction held 2 bases outside the gene matches. This CDR3 comprises 14 residues. Looked up from germline, CDR1 is SGHAT and CDR2 is FQNNGV. CDR3 protein: CASSLEASGGTQYF. CDR3 nucleotides: TGTGCCAGCAGCTTAGAGGCTAGCGGGGGTACGCAGTATTTT.

This clonotype has a count of ten or more. This chain connects TRBV29-1 to TRBJ2-1, with a weak D call TRBD2 (6 bases). The germline V gene has CDR1 SQVTM and CDR2 ANQGSEA. The CDR3 is 14 amino acids. Between the trimmed V and J ends, which lost 0 bases and 6 bases, there was a span of 12 bases. DNA of the CDR3: TGCAGCGTTGAAGATTCGTCCGGGGGCAATGAGCAGTTCTTC. Protein product: CSVEDSSGGNEQFF.

The genes are TRBV7-8 and TRBJ1-1; D is unresolved. The ends were cut back, 0 bases at V and 1 base at J, with 6 bases in the middle. Germline assignment: CDR1 SGHVS and CDR2 FQNEAQ. The CDR3 is made up of 14 amino acids. As DNA, the CDR3 is TGTGCCAGCAGCTTAGCCCCGGCGAACACTGAAGCTTTCTTT. It is translated as CASSLAPANTEAFF.

V usage is TRBV10-2 and J usage is TRBJ2-7; TRBD2 is a possible D gene (6 bases). The ends were cut back, 6 bases at V and 10 bases at J, with 25 bases in the middle. The CDR3 sequence is 15 residues long. Germline V gives CDR1 WSHSY, CDR2 SAAADI. This CDR3 is CASSPEVPQREAQYF. The CDR3 DNA reads as TGCGCCAGCAGCCCCGAGGTCCCACAGAGGGAGGCCCAGTACTTC.

This clonotype appeared a few times. V and J are TRBV5-6 and TRBJ2-4, with D perhaps assigned TRBD1 or TRBD2 (5 bases each). CDR1 is SGHDT and CDR2 is YYEEEE in the germline V gene. The V end lost 6 bases, the J end lost 7 bases, and 14 bases lay between the germline ends. This CDR3 comprises 13 residues. The CDR3 coding sequence is TGTGCCAGCAACCTCGGGGCAGGGAACATTCAGTACTTC. It specifies CASNLGAGNIQYF.

This clonotype occurred a few times. The chain carries TRBV6-1 and TRBJ2-5; D perhaps matches TRBD1 (6 bases). The J call may be incorrect, as the DNA end agrees better with TRBJ2-7. Per the germline V gene, CDR1 is MNHNS and CDR2 is SASEGT. The CDR3 runs to 14 residues. The CDR3 is CASSFGTPAYEQYF. CDR3 DNA: TGTGCCAGCAGTTTTGGGACACCAGCCTACGAGCAGTACTTC.

This chain connects TRBV27 to TRBJ2-7; maybe TRBD2 (5 bases). Trimming left V 5 bases short and J 0 bases short, with 14 bases between. The V gene's germline CDR1 is MNHEY and CDR2 SMNVEV (reference sequence). CDR3 size: 15 residues. The CDR3 DNA is TGTGCCAGCAGTGGCTCATGGACTGGCTCCTACGAGCAGTACTTC. Amino acids: CASSGSWTGSYEQYF.

The V call is TRBV28, the J call TRBJ1-5, with D perhaps TRBD1 (6 bases). The V end was cut by 5 bases, the J end by 3 bases, with 14 bases between. Germline V CDR1 and CDR2: MDHEN, SYDVKM. This CDR3 has 15 amino acids. As DNA, the CDR3 is TGTGCCAGCAGTCCTGGGACACCCTACAATCAGCCCCAGCATTTT. It translates to CASSPGTPYNQPQHF.

This clonotype was recorded once. The V call is TRBV27, the J call TRBJ1-6, with D maybe TRBD1 (5 bases). Germline V CDR1 and CDR2: MNHEY, SMNVEV (reference sequence). The CDR3 length is 15 residues. Trimming cost V 4 bases and J 11 bases, with 18 bases left between them. This CDR3 reads CASSSRRTPGAPLHF. In nucleotides, the CDR3 is TGTGCCAGCAGTTCACGCAGAACCCCGGGGGCACCCCTCCACTTT.

In this sample, this clonotype turned up a few times. The chain couples TRBV20-1 to TRBJ2-4; D is ambiguous. CDR1 and CDR2 (germline): DFQATT, SNEGSKA (reference sequence). This CDR3 is 15 amino acids long. Trimming took 6 bases from V and 5 from J, leaving 20 bases between them. CDR3 in amino acids: CSARFAGVLQNIQYF. The CDR3 DNA sequence: TGCAGTGCCCGATTCGCAGGTGTTCTCCAAAACATTCAGTACTTC.

The chain recombines TRBV20-1 with TRBJ1-3; 7 bases align to TRBD1. The CDR3 has 15 residues. CDR1 and CDR2 (germline): DFQATT, SNEGSKA (reference sequence). V shed 1 base, J shed 0 bases, and the junction held 3 bases outside the gene matches. The CDR3 DNA reads as TGCAGTGCTAGAGGGACAGGCGCCTCTGGAAACACCATATATTTT. Encoded protein: CSARGTGASGNTIYF.

J is TRBJ2-7 and V is TRBV20-1, with 10 bases matching TRBD2. Looked up from germline, CDR1 is DFQATT and CDR2 is SNEGSKA (reference sequence). The ends lost 3 bases at V and 3 bases at J; junction bases unmatched: 14. CDR3 size: 17 residues. CDR3 loop: CSARSLKLAGTYYEQYF. CDR3 nucleotide sequence: TGCAGTGCTAGGTCCCTCAAACTAGCGGGGACTTACTACGAGCAGTACTTC.

This clonotype appeared a few times. The chain uses TRBV20-1 and TRBJ2-7, with 10 positions matching TRBD2. The CDR3 totals 15 residues. Germline CDR1 and CDR2: DFQATT and SNEGSKA (reference sequence). V lost 3 bases and J lost 7; bases outside the gene matches: 12. The CDR3, as DNA: TGCAGTGCTAGTATCCGGAGCGGGGGGGCTGGAGAGCAGTACTTC. Amino acid sequence: CSASIRSGGAGEQYF.

This clonotype came up a few times. The rearrangement links TRBV4-1 to TRBJ1-2; 7 bases are a match to TRBD1. CDR3 length: 15 residues. Germline CDR1 and CDR2: MGHRA and YSYEKL. Losses at the gene ends were 3 bases for V and 3 bases for J; bases not matched to a gene: 7. As DNA, the CDR3 is TGCGCCAGCAGCCATCCGCAGGGGGGACACTATGGCTACACCTTC. This encodes CASSHPQGGHYGYTF.

This clonotype appeared a few times. The chain links TRBV20-1 to TRBJ2-5, with a weak D call TRBD2 (5 bases). The V end was cut by 6 bases, the J end by 3 bases, with 14 bases between. Germline CDR1 DFQATT, CDR2 SNEGSKA (reference sequence). The CDR3 has 13 residues. CDR3 loop: CSATRTRKETQYF. The CDR3 DNA is TGCAGTGCCACCCGGACTCGTAAAGAGACCCAGTACTTC.

The sample holds a few counts of this clonotype. V is TRBV6-5 and J is TRBJ1-1, with D uncertain. The germline V gene encodes CDR1 MNHEY and CDR2 SVGAGI. V was cut by 5 bases and J by 2 bases, with 9 bases left in between. CDR3 length: 13 amino acids. CDR3 DNA sequence: TGTGCCAGCAGTCCCCACGGCAACACTGAAGCTTTCTTT. Translated: CASSPHGNTEAFF.

The chain links TRBV7-9 to TRBJ2-1; no firm D call. Germline-derived CDR1 and CDR2 are SEHNR and FQNEAQ (reference sequence). The CDR3 consists of 14 residues. Between the trimmed V and J ends, which lost 1 base and 10 bases, there was a span of 14 bases. CDR3 DNA: TGTGCCAGCAGCTTAGAGCAGTATGCAGCCGAGCAGTTCTTC. This encodes CASSLEQYAAEQFF. Combining the CDR3 with reference TRBV7-9 and TRBJ2-1 gives the whole variable domain DTGVSQNPRHKITKRGQNVTFRCDPISEHNRLYWYRQTLGQGPEFLTYFQNEAQLEKSRLLSDRFSAERPKGSFSTLEIQRTEQGDSAMYLCASSLEQYAAEQFFGPGTRLTVL.

V usage is TRBV27 and J usage is TRBJ1-2; D not certain. Germline loops: CDR1 MNHEY, CDR2 SMNVEV (reference sequence). V was shortened by 5 bases and J by 2 bases, with 15 bases between the two germline ends. This CDR3 is built from 15 residues. CDR3 nucleotides: TGTGCCAGCAGTCCCGGGTCAGAACGAAACTATGGCTACACCTTC. Protein sequence: CASSPGSERNYGYTF.

The chain has TRBV27 and TRBJ2-7, with a weak D call TRBD1 (6 bases). The CDR3 consists of 16 residues. Germline V lookup: CDR1 MNHEY, CDR2 SMNVEV (reference sequence). V was pared by 5 bases and J by 0 bases, with 17 bases between. The CDR3 DNA reads as TGTGCCAGCAGTCCAGATGGGGGACACCCCTCCTACGAGCAGTACTTC. It is translated as CASSPDGGHPSYEQYF.

This clonotype occurred a few times. This sequence joins TRBV5-1 and TRBJ2-3, with 9 nucleotides matching TRBD2. The V gene end was trimmed by 4 bases and the J gene end by 2 bases; junction bases not matched to a gene: 11. The CDR3 totals 17 residues. CDR1 is SGHRS, CDR2 YFSETQ, per germline. The CDR3 nucleotides are TGCGCCAGCAGCGGCAGGCCAGCGGGGGGTCTCACAGATACGCAGTATTTT. This gives the protein CASSGRPAGGLTDTQYF.